One sample yielded the 17 T cell receptor beta chains listed below, sequenced in a study of T cell responses to AZD1222 COVID-19 vaccine. Assay used: immunoSEQ multiplex PCR; TCRdb lists only in-frame clones, some missing. The sample records about 150,000 clones, about 87% being singletons. Sequencing used peripheral blood, obtained on day 0 of MenACWY control vaccination. The receptors derive from an adult in good health.

V is TRBV7-3 and J is TRBJ2-3; 11 bases line up with TRBD2. The V segment lost 2 bases and the J segment 4 bases; nucleotides outside the gene matches: 8. From germline, CDR1 is SGHTA and CDR2 FQGTGA. This CDR3 has 17 residues. The CDR3 coding sequence is TGTGCCAGCAGCTTATGGGTAGCGGGGGGGCACGCAGATACGCAGTATTTT. Its translation is CASSLWVAGGHADTQYF.

The rearrangement joins TRBV5-1 to TRBJ2-5; TRBD2 matches at 9 bases. The CDR3 is 15 amino acids. V was clipped by 5 bases and J by 1 base; unmatched bases: 6. The germline V gene has CDR1 SGHRS and CDR2 YFSETQ. CDR3 in amino acids: CASSDSGSVQETQYF. CDR3 coding DNA: TGCGCCAGCAGTGATAGCGGGAGCGTCCAAGAGACCCAGTACTTC.

The V call is TRBV6-6, the J call TRBJ2-7; the match to TRBD1 covers 10 bases. CDR3 size: 16 residues. J was trimmed by 0 bases and V by 4 bases; bases with no gene match: 6. Germline V gene lookup returns CDR1 MNHNY and CDR2 SVGAGI (reference sequence). This CDR3 is CASSSGTGAISYEQYF. In nucleotides, the CDR3 is TGTGCCAGCAGTTCCGGGACAGGGGCTATCTCCTACGAGCAGTACTTC.

This clone has a single count. For the CDR3, the DNA is TGTGCCAGCAGCCCGACAGTAGGGGCCACTGAAGCTTTCTTT. It translates to CASSPTVGATEAFF. This sequence joins TRBV3-1 (or the pseudogene TRBV3-2) and TRBJ1-1; D possibly corresponds to TRBD1 (5 bases). Germline V lookup: CDR1 LGHDT, CDR2 YNNKEL (reference sequence). V was shortened by 4 bases and J by 4 bases, with 13 bases between the two germline ends. The CDR3 extends over 14 amino acids.

J is TRBJ2-1 and V is TRBV5-1; D is undetermined. Trimming left V 3 bases short and J 0 bases short, with 10 bases between. The germline CDR1 and CDR2 sequences are SGHRS and YFSETQ. The CDR3 consists of 15 residues. CDR3 in amino acids: CASSWTESSYNEQFF. The CDR3 nucleotides read TGCGCCAGCAGCTGGACGGAAAGCTCCTACAATGAGCAGTTCTTC.

The table lists this clone with many counts. The V gene is TRBV7-3, the J gene TRBJ2-1; 7 bases map to TRBD1. This CDR3 region has 14 residues. Trimming at V came to 5 bases and at J to 8 bases, leaving 9 bases not matched to a gene. Germline V CDR1 and CDR2: SGHTA, FQGTGA. The CDR3 region is CASSRTGDWDEQFF. CDR3 bases: TGTGCCAGCAGCCGAACAGGGGATTGGGATGAGCAGTTCTTC.

The chain recombines TRBV7-9 with TRBJ1-2, with 8 positions matching TRBD1. CDR1 and CDR2 from the germline V gene are SEHNR and FQNEAQ (reference sequence). This CDR3 has 14 residues. Unmatched junction bases numbered 6, after V lost 2 bases and J lost 7 bases. The CDR3 spells CASSLRQGRGGYTF. In DNA form, the CDR3 reads TGTGCCAGCAGCTTAAGACAGGGGCGGGGTGGCTACACCTTC.

The chain links TRBV28 to TRBJ2-7, with 12 bases aligning to TRBD2. V dropped 5 bases and J dropped 5; count of bases not matched to a gene: 10. Germline CDR1 is MDHEN and CDR2 is SYDVKM. This CDR3 spans 16 amino acids. The chain's CDR3 is CASSPLRLAGAHEQYF. CDR3 nucleotides: TGTGCCAGCAGTCCGCTAAGACTAGCGGGAGCCCACGAGCAGTACTTC.

The chain recombines TRBV6-2 or TRBV6-3 with TRBJ1-5; D remains ambiguous. Germline V CDR1 and CDR2: MNHEY, SVGEGT. Trimming cost V 5 bases and J 2 bases, with 13 bases left between them. The CDR3 loop spans 15 amino acids. CDR3: CASSGWGMGNQPQHF. The CDR3 bases are TGTGCCAGCAGTGGGTGGGGAATGGGCAATCAGCCCCAGCATTTT.

The rearrangement joins TRBV5-1 to TRBJ1-1; 7 nucleotides match TRBD1. The CDR3 spans 12 residues. Looked up from germline, CDR1 is SGHRS and CDR2 is YFSETQ. Germline trimming cut 4 bases from V and 8 bases from J; bases unmatched to any gene: 5. The CDR3 coding sequence is TGCGCCAGCAGCCCAACAGGGGCAGAAGCTTTCTTT. Protein: CASSPTGAEAFF.

The CDR3 DNA reads TGTGCCAGCAGTTACTCGCCCGGGACAGGGGTAGACCAGCCCCAGCATTTT. It translates to CASSYSPGTGVDQPQHF. The V gene is TRBV6-2 or TRBV6-3, the J gene TRBJ1-5; 10 nucleotides line up with TRBD1. CDR3 length equals 17 residues. In germline, CDR1 is MNHEY, CDR2 SVGEGT. Unmatched junction bases numbered 9, after V lost 0 bases and J lost 7 bases.

The gene calls are TRBV9 and TRBJ2-7, with D possibly matching TRBD1 (5 bases). Germline CDR1 is SGDLS and CDR2 is YYNGEE. Trimming removed 0 bases at V and 2 bases at J, with 15 bases between. The CDR3 has 16 residues. The DNA of the CDR3 is TGTGCCAGCAGCGTAGCTAAGGCAGGGCATACCTACGAGCAGTACTTC. Protein product: CASSVAKAGHTYEQYF.

The CDR3 nucleotides read TGCGCCAGCAGACCGGGGTCCCAAAACCCGGGAGAAAAACTGTTTTTT. Its translation is CASRPGSQNPGEKLFF. The chain employs TRBV5-1 and TRBJ1-4; D is undetermined. This CDR3 is built from 16 residues. Germline loops: CDR1 SGHRS, CDR2 YFSETQ. V was cut by 5 bases and J by 8 bases, with 22 bases left in between.

The V call is TRBV3-1 (or the pseudogene TRBV3-2), the J call TRBJ1-1, with D possibly TRBD1 on 5 matching bases. The V end was cut by 4 bases, the J end by 7 bases, with 13 bases between. Germline loops: CDR1 LGHDT, CDR2 YNNKEL (reference sequence). CDR3 length: 13 amino acids. CDR3: CASSLSGGREAFF. CDR3 coding DNA: TGTGCCAGCAGCCTTTCCGGGGGACGTGAAGCTTTCTTT.

The table lists this clone with a count of one. The chain employs TRBV2 and TRBJ1-1, with a weak D call TRBD1 (6 bases). The ends were cut back, 1 base at V and 5 bases at J, with 8 bases in the middle. This CDR3 contains 13 residues. CDR1 is SNHLY and CDR2 is FYNNEI in the germline V gene. The CDR3 DNA reads as TGTGCCAGCAGTGAAGAGGGGGGGACTGAAGCTTTCTTT. Amino acids: CASSEEGGTEAFF.

In nucleotides, the CDR3 is TGTGCCACCAGTCAGACAGGGGGCCTTGAAGCTTTCTTT. Its protein is CATSQTGGLEAFF. The chain links TRBV24-1 to TRBJ1-1; 10 bases match TRBD1. J was trimmed by 7 bases and V by 6 bases; bases with no gene match: 4. Germline assignment: CDR1 KGHDR and CDR2 SFDVKD. The CDR3 covers 13 residues.

There are a few counts of this clone. The V call is TRBV27, the J call TRBJ1-6; weak D call: TRBD1 (6 bases). The CDR3 extends over 15 amino acids. The V gene's germline CDR1 is MNHEY and CDR2 SMNVEV (reference sequence). The V and J ends lost 8 bases and 2 bases respectively, with 13 bases between them. The CDR3 sequence is CASGVGGPYNSPLHF. CDR3 nucleotide sequence: TGTGCCAGCGGGGTCGGGGGGCCCTATAATTCACCCCTCCACTTT.